This T cell receptor beta chain appears in the sequencing data of a study of blood T cell repertoires in COVID-19. Study-level background: T cells, B-cell-depleted T cells, or PBMCs provided the cDNA or gDNA that served as material.

CDR3 size: 15 residues. Germline V gives CDR1 GTSNPN, CDR2 SVGIG (reference sequence). Trimming stripped 3 bases from V and 1 base from J, with 15 bases between. All enrollees were about 18 to 100 years old and from around 25 US areas. The repertoire was sequenced with immunoSEQ multiplex PCR; TCRdb's copy has only in-frame clones and lacks some. The table has 300,000 or so clones, roughly nine tenths seen once; the top ten hold less than 3.5%. The sample taken for sequencing was PBMCs or T cells enriched from blood (not recorded which). The TCR comes from a woman aged 50 to 65 who had been exposed to COVID-19. The rearrangement joins TRBV30 to TRBJ1-1; D perhaps matches TRBD1 (6 bases). In nucleotides, the CDR3 is TGTGCCTGGAGCCTCCCAGGACAGTGGAACACTGAAGCTTTCTTT. Its protein is CAWSLPGQWNTEAFF.